These 7 T cell receptor beta chains originate from one sample sequenced in a study of T cells after yellow fever vaccination. TCRdb ran MiXCR on the 5' RACE reads and lists one entry per CDR3 protein. The sample has almost 600,000 distinct CDR3 sequences; approximately 13% are singletons. The starting material was PBMCs, obtained on the day of the yellow fever booster vaccination. Every receptor here comes from a man younger than 45 who received the YFV17D yellow fever vaccine.

The V gene is TRBV11-2, the J gene TRBJ2-2; TRBD2 matches at 8 bases. The CDR3 covers 17 residues. The ends lost 5 bases at V and 0 bases at J; junction bases unmatched: 8. Germline loops: CDR1 SGHAT, CDR2 FQNNGV. Written as DNA, the CDR3 is TGTGCCAGCAGCGGGGCCTTGACTAGCGCGAACACCGGGGAGCTGTTTTTT. Amino acid sequence: CASSGALTSANTGELFF. Together with reference TRBV11-2 and TRBJ2-2, the CDR3 gives the full variable domain: EAGVAQSPRYKIIEKRQSVAFWCNPISGHATLYWYQQILGQGPKLLIQFQNNGVVDDSQLPKDRFSAERLKGVDSTLKIQPAKLEDSAVYLCASSGALTSANTGELFFGEGSRLTVL.

The chain joins TRBV5-5 to TRBJ2-7; D is uncertain. The CDR3 contains 16 residues. Looked up from germline, CDR1 is SGHKS and CDR2 is YYEKEE (reference sequence). The V gene lost 0 bases and the J gene lost 2 bases, with 15 bases spanning the gap. DNA for the CDR3: TGTGCCAGCAGCTTGGAGAGGCTGCCCTTACCCTACGAGCAGTACTTC. As protein: CASSLERLPLPYEQYF.

The chain links TRBV5-4 to TRBJ2-5; D ambiguous. V lost 4 bases to trimming and J lost 4 bases, with 23 bases between them. CDR1 and CDR2 (germline): SGHNT, YYREEE (reference sequence). The CDR3 runs 17 residues. For the CDR3, the DNA is TGTGCCAGCAGCCAGTTATCCGGTTGGTCGGGTATAGAGACCCAGTACTTC. As protein: CASSQLSGWSGIETQYF.

This chain uses TRBV11-2 with TRBJ2-7, with a tentative D call TRBD2 (6 bases). CDR1 SGHAT and CDR2 FQNNGV come from the germline V gene. Trimming removed 4 bases at V and 6 bases at J, with 10 bases between. This CDR3 is built from 12 residues. Here the CDR3 reads CASSWRESEQYF. The CDR3 bases are TGTGCCAGCAGCTGGCGGGAATCCGAGCAGTACTTC.

There are a few counts of this clonotype. The V and J genes are TRBV6-6 and TRBJ2-2; D is tentatively TRBD1 or TRBD2 (5 bases each). This CDR3 has 13 amino acids. Trimming left V 4 bases short and J 7 bases short, with 10 bases between. Germline V lookup: CDR1 MNHNY, CDR2 SVGAGI (reference sequence). Here the CDR3 reads CASSSVGDGELFF. The CDR3 DNA follows: TGTGCCAGCAGTTCCGTGGGGGACGGGGAGCTGTTTTTT.

The table lists this clonotype with a few counts. At one end the junction does not follow the germline gene, possibly because of a read error. This sequence joins TRBV7-7 and TRBJ2-1, with a tentative D call TRBD1 (6 bases). This CDR3 is 15 amino acids long. Germline V gene data show CDR1 as SSHAT and CDR2 as FNYEAQ (reference sequence). CDR3 sequence reads: CASSPGTGNYNEQFF. The DNA of the CDR3 is TGTGCTAGCAGCCCGGGAACAGGGAACTACAATGAGCAGTTCTTC.

This clonotype was seen a handful of times. The CDR3: CANGPSEDTQYF. DNA of the CDR3: TGTGCCAACGGACCTAGCGAAGATACGCAGTATTTT. The chain combines TRBV6-6 with TRBJ2-3, with TRBD2 as a possible D gene (6 bases). CDR3 length equals 12 residues. Trimming took 10 bases from V and 5 from J, leaving 13 bases between them. The germline CDR1 and CDR2 sequences are MNHNY and SVGAGI (reference sequence).